The sequence of this TCR beta chain was determined in a study of T-cell memory formation after mild COVID-19. This clonotype has at least ten counts. TCRdb processed the 5' RACE reads anew with MiXCR; each CDR3 protein has one entry. The sample shows some 210,000 distinct CDR3 sequences, roughly a tenth of them seen only once. The source material was PBMCs or a T cell subset sorted from them (not recorded which). The receptor was derived from a man younger than 30 who had mild COVID-19 (a few samples of this study predate the infection). Cell type and time point are not known.

Here the CDR3 reads CASSRDGRGGYTF. As DNA, the CDR3 is TGTGCCAGCAGCCGGGACGGCCGGGGTGGCTACACCTTC. The rearrangement uses TRBV12-3 or TRBV12-4 and TRBJ1-2; possible D gene TRBD1, 5 bases. Trimming removed 6 bases from V and 7 bases from J, with 15 bases in between. This CDR3 has 13 amino acids.